Below, one TCR beta chain is given with its context. Its recognized antigen is unknown. No much larger clonotype is one base removed from it; base qualities were not supplied. These data belong to a study of blood T cell repertoires in COVID-19 (dated by TCRdb to the early 2020s). Regarding the study in general: Collaborator samples came from the United States, Italy and Spain and covered acute and convalescent phases of COVID-19. The material from the prospective study consisted of cDNA or gDNA derived from T cells, B-cell-depleted T cells, or PBMCs. Subjects who had been exposed to COVID-19, were actively infected with it, or had recovered from it provided the deeply sampled blood TCRbeta repertoires that made up the dataset. A freely available public database, intended as a resource for researchers studying the immune response to SARS-CoV-2, is where the repertoires were released. Samples came from the ongoing ImmuneRACE study (first 160 participants) plus 1,254 subjects from 6 global collaborators. Nearly every sample came with metadata listing a de-identified subject ID, COVID-19 status, age in years and sex. Where HLA class I and class II types were available, the types were taken from metadata supplied by the sample provider, not from assay-based typing.

Participants in the prospective study were aged roughly 18 to 89 years, lived in 20 to 25 United States geographic areas, and enrolled through a virtual design. To assign participants to cohorts, the prospective study relied on clinical history that participants themselves reported in a screening survey and a study questionnaire. Exposed participants had been in contact with someone with a PCR-confirmed or clinician-diagnosed COVID-19 case within 2 weeks of study entry. Each participant in the prospective study had whole blood, serum and a nasopharyngeal or oropharyngeal swab collected by mobile phlebotomists. Participants in the prospective study had the option to provide additional blood draws and questionnaires over a roughly two-month period. Before DNA extraction, prospective study blood samples were shipped either frozen or at room temperature. Overall study results and their limits: The amount of clinical and demographic metadata varied by source and participant and was provided uncurated.

TCRbeta CDR3 regions were amplified from genomic DNA using the immunoSEQ Assay, a bias-controlled multiplex PCR. As for the authors' bioinformatics: The number of nucleated cells in each sample was estimated from the amplification of reference gene primers within the assay. To quantify the absolute abundance of each unique TCRbeta CDR3 rearrangement, sequence reads were collapsed and filtered. For each sample, productive Simpson clonality was calculated as the square root of Simpson's diversity index across productive rearrangements. TCRdb took over this immuneACCESS table, retaining in-frame rearrangements with V and J assigned. Such tables are incomplete; in checked studies, under half of the missing clones stem from an unresolved V gene, and the remainder is unexplained. V, J and clone size derive from that table, while D and trimming were established from the DNA sequence. This sample is represented by under 400,000 clones; roughly 90% of them were singletons. The top ten hold over 0.9% of the sample.

This clonotype was sampled from a woman aged 25 to 39 who had been exposed to COVID-19. The sample was PBMCs or T cells enriched from blood (not recorded which).

The nucleotide sequence is TGTGCCAGCAGTTTACGGGACAGTTACACTGAAGCTTTCTTT. It specifies CASSLRDSYTEAFF. The chain couples TRBV27 to TRBJ1-1; 7 of the junction bases match TRBD1. Including cysteine and phenylalanine, the CDR3 has 14 amino acids. CDR3 DNA only is kept here, 42 bases in frame from base 1. Germline trimming: 2 bases from V, 3 bases from J; junction bases outside gene matches: 3. The CDR1 and CDR2 encoded by the germline V gene (reference sequence) are MNHEY and SMNVEV.